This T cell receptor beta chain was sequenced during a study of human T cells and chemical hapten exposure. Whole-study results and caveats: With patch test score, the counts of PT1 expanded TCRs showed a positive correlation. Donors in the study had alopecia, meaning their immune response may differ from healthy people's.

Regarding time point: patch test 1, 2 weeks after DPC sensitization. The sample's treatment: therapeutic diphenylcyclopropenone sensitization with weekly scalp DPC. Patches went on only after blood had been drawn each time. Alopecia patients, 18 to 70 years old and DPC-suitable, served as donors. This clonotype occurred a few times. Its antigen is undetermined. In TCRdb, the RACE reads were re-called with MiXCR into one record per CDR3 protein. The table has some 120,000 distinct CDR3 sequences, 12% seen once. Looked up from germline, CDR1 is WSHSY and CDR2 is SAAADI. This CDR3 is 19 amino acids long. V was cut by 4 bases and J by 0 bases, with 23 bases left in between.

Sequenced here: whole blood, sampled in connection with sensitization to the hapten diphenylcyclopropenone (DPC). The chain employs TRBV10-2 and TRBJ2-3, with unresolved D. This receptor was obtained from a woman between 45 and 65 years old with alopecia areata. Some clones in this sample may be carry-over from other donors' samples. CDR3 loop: CASSVPRSGYETSTDTQYF. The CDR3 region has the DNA TGCGCCAGCAGTGTTCCCAGGTCTGGTTATGAAACTAGCACAGATACGCAGTATTTT.